Presented here are 14 T cell receptor beta chains from one specimen sequenced in a study of human T cells and chemical hapten exposure. As to time point: pre-sensitization, week 0. Treatment reported: therapeutic diphenylcyclopropenone sensitization with weekly scalp DPC. From the RACE reads, TCRdb called clonotypes with MiXCR, one entry per CDR3 protein. This table has some 300,000 distinct CDR3 sequences, around 5% appearing once. The sample here was whole blood, taken in connection with sensitization to the hapten diphenylcyclopropenone (DPC). The receptors stem from a woman between 18 and 29 years old with alopecia areata. Some clones in this sample may be carry-over from other donors' samples.

This clonotype was seen a few times. This chain uses TRBV6-2 or TRBV6-3 with TRBJ1-1; D is unclear. V was shortened by 2 bases and J by 11 bases, with 12 bases between the two germline ends. Germline assignment: CDR1 MNHEY and CDR2 SVGEGT. The CDR3 is 12 residues long. The CDR3 here is CASSYPLLRAFF. CDR3 coding DNA: TGTGCCAGCAGTTACCCCCTCCTGCGGGCTTTCTTT.

The table lists this clonotype with many counts. This chain joins TRBV6-5 and TRBJ2-3; a weak D match, TRBD2 (5 bases). From germline, CDR1 is MNHEY and CDR2 SVGAGI. The CDR3 totals 16 residues. V was pared by 2 bases and J by 0 bases, with 12 bases between. The CDR3 coding sequence is TGTGCCAGCAGTTACAACCTCCGAGGGAGCACAGATACGCAGTATTTT. Protein product: CASSYNLRGSTDTQYF.

The CDR3 protein is CASRRGLAGAPSPDTQYF. CDR3 DNA sequence: TGTGCCAGCAGACGGGGACTAGCGGGGGCCCCGAGTCCAGATACGCAGTATTTT. The V call is TRBV5-4, the J call TRBJ2-3; 14 bases are shared with TRBD2. Trimming removed 5 bases from V and 4 bases from J; junction bases left unmatched: 12. Germline CDR1 and CDR2: SGHNT and YYREEE (reference sequence). The CDR3 is 18 amino acids.

The J gene is TRBJ2-3, the V gene TRBV2; D remains ambiguous. CDR3 length: 10 amino acids. V lost 11 bases to trimming and J lost 2 bases, with 5 bases between them. CDR1 and CDR2 (germline): SNHLY, FYNNEI. CDR3 in amino acids: CAQYTDTQYF. The CDR3 DNA reads TGTGCCCAGTACACAGATACGCAGTATTTT.

This clonotype was found many times. The chain employs TRBV7-9 and TRBJ1-1, with 7 nucleotides matching TRBD1. CDR1 and CDR2 (germline): SEHNR, FQNEAQ (reference sequence). The CDR3 has 14 amino acids. V was clipped by 3 bases and J by 11 bases; unmatched bases: 12. This CDR3 reads CASSFQPDRERAFF. The CDR3 DNA sequence: TGTGCCAGCAGCTTCCAGCCCGACAGGGAGAGGGCTTTCTTT.

This clonotype was observed a handful of times. The J gene is TRBJ2-5, the V gene TRBV20-1, with 7 nucleotides matching TRBD2. The CDR3 has 14 amino acids. Trimming took 3 bases from V and 4 from J; bases not matched to a gene: 8. The germline gives CDR1 DFQATT, CDR2 SNEGSKA (reference sequence). The CDR3 loop reads CSASRRGGLETQYF. Written as DNA, the CDR3 is TGCAGTGCTAGTCGCCGGGGAGGGTTAGAGACCCAGTACTTC.

The sample holds many counts of this clonotype. The chain uses TRBV6-2 or TRBV6-3 and TRBJ1-1, with unresolved D. V gave up 7 bases and J gave up 11 bases, with 20 bases separating them. This CDR3 spans 13 amino acids. The V gene's germline CDR1 is MNHEY and CDR2 SVGEGT. For the CDR3, the DNA is TGTGCCAGCAACCGTCCCCAAGTCACGGCGGCTTTCTTT. Amino acid sequence: CASNRPQVTAAFF.

The V and J genes are TRBV6-2 or TRBV6-3 and TRBJ1-5; TRBD1 is a possible D gene (6 bases). V lost 2 bases, J lost 6 bases, and 14 bases lay in between. Per the germline V gene, CDR1 is MNHEY and CDR2 is SVGEGT. The CDR3 runs 15 residues. The CDR3 nucleotides are TGTGCCAGCAGTTACGACGGGGGCTTTAGTCAGCCCCAGCATTTT. Protein product: CASSYDGGFSQPQHF.

In this sample, this clonotype turned up many times. The rearrangement uses TRBV7-9 and TRBJ1-4; D gene ambiguous. This CDR3 is built from 14 residues. V was pared by 5 bases and J by 4 bases, with 11 bases between. Germline CDR1 reads SEHNR; CDR2 reads FQNEAQ (reference sequence). CDR3 loop: CASSPRAFNEKLFF. Written as DNA, the CDR3 is TGTGCCAGCAGCCCCCGGGCCTTTAATGAAAAACTGTTTTTT.

This clonotype was observed a few times. The genes are TRBV28 and TRBJ2-7; D may correspond to TRBD1 or TRBD2 (5 bases each). The germline V gene has CDR1 MDHEN and CDR2 SYDVKM. The CDR3 runs to 17 residues. Trimming took off 4 bases at V and 0 bases at J, with 19 bases between the two ends. The CDR3 DNA is TGTGCCAGCAGTTCCGAACCCGGGACGGGAAGCTCCTACGAGCAGTACTTC. This sequence encodes CASSSEPGTGSSYEQYF.

This clonotype was seen only a few times. V gene TRBV5-5 combines with J gene TRBJ1-6, with 10 bases matching TRBD1. The germline V gene has CDR1 SGHKS and CDR2 YYEKEE (reference sequence). V gave up 3 bases and J gave up 7 bases; unmatched junction bases: 7. CDR3 length: 16 amino acids. CDR3 in DNA: TGTGCCAGCAGCTCCGGGACAGGGGCGAGAAATTCACCCCTCCACTTT. This translates into CASSSGTGARNSPLHF.

This clonotype was seen a few times. The genes are TRBV5-6 and TRBJ2-3; 9 nucleotides align to TRBD2. Looked up from germline, CDR1 is SGHDT and CDR2 is YYEEEE. V dropped 0 bases and J dropped 4; count of bases not matched to a gene: 6. The CDR3 length is 16 residues. As DNA, the CDR3 is TGTGCCAGCAGCTTGGAGGCGGGAGGGTCCGCAGATACGCAGTATTTT. As protein: CASSLEAGGSADTQYF. The full variable domain, rest sourced from reference TRBV5-6 and TRBJ2-3, is DAGVTQSPTHLIKTRGQQVTLRCSPKSGHDTVSWYQQALGQGPQFIFQYYEEEERQRGNFPDRFSGHQFPNYSSELNVNALLLGDSALYLCASSLEAGGSADTQYFGPGTRLTVL.

This clonotype was seen a few times. The V and J genes are TRBV7-9 and TRBJ2-3; 13 positions agree with TRBD2. Germline assignment: CDR1 SEHNR and CDR2 FQNEAQ (reference sequence). V lost 4 bases and J lost 5; bases outside the gene matches: 12. The CDR3 extends over 18 amino acids. DNA for the CDR3: TGTGCCAGCAGCTCGATTATGACTAGCGGGGGGCCGGGAGATACGCAGTATTTT. Translating it yields CASSSIMTSGGPGDTQYF.

This chain links TRBV15 with TRBJ2-3; D not certain. Trimming stripped 3 bases from V and 4 bases from J, with 5 bases between. There are 12 residues in the CDR3. Germline CDR1 reads LNHNV; CDR2 reads YYDKDF (reference sequence). The CDR3 spells CATSRPPDTQYF. DNA of the CDR3: TGTGCCACCAGCAGGCCTCCAGATACGCAGTATTTT.